The clone carrying this T cell receptor beta chain was detected a few times. The antigen remains undetermined. The record originates from a study of T cell repertoires in cytomegalovirus infection. Looked up from germline, CDR1 is MNHEY and CDR2 is SVGEGT. This CDR3 is 15 amino acids long. V shed 4 bases and J shed 2 bases, with 12 bases lying between them. TCRdb processed the reads anew with MiXCR; each CDR3 protein has one entry. The sample includes about 190,000 distinct CDR3 sequences, roughly 30% of them seen just once. Study-level points and caveats: Of the TCR beta families, the public ones yielded a cumulative frequency that identified carriers of CMV plus the relevant HLA. CMV-specific TCR beta clonotypes restricted by HLA-C dominated the ex vivo response.

Source material: PBMCs. The V gene is TRBV6-2 or TRBV6-3, the J gene TRBJ1-3; D unresolved. The source is a human donor in good health (CMV status not recorded). Some clones in this sample may be carry-over from other donors' samples. The CDR3 loop reads CASSSEDRAGNTIYF. CDR3 nucleotides: TGTGCCAGCAGTTCGGAGGACCGCGCTGGAAACACCATATATTTT.